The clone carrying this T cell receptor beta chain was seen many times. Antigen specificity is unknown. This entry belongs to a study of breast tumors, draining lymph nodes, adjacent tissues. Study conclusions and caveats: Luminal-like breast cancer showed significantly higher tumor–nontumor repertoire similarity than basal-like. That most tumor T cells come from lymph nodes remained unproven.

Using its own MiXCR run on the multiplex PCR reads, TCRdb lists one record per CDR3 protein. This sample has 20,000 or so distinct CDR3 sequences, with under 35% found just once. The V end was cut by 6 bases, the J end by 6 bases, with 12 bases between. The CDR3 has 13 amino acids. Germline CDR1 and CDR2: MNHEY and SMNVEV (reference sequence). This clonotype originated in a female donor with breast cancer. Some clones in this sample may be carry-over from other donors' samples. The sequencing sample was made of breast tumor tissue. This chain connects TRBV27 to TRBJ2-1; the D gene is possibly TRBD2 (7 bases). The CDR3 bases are TGTGCCAGCAGCCCGGGGGGCCCCAATGAGCAGTTCTTC. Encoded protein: CASSPGGPNEQFF.